The 14 T cell receptor beta chains below were found in one sample sequenced in a study of OX40 agonist ivuxolimab in advanced cancers. Preparation of the library involved the immunoSEQ multiplex PCR assay. TCRdb carries this immuneACCESS record with in-frame sequences only. Its versions omit some clonotypes, under half of them owing to an unresolved V gene in the studies checked, with the rest unexplained. This sample comprises about 100,000 clones, just over 90% of them detected only once. Less than 0.75% of the sample is held by the ten biggest clonotypes. This material consisted of CD4+ or CD8+ T cells sorted from blood, taken in a trial of the OX40 agonist ivuxolimab. The receptors stem from an adult with an advanced solid tumor such as melanoma, head and neck, liver or kidney cancer.

The chain is built from TRBV19 and TRBJ1-6; D ambiguous. The V gene lost 5 bases and the J gene lost 6 bases, with 5 bases spanning the gap. The length of the CDR3 is 12 residues. CDR1 is LNHDA and CDR2 is SQIVND in the germline V gene (reference sequence). CDR3 bases: TGTGCCAGTAGTGCCGTTAATTCACCCCTCCACTTT. This codes for CASSAVNSPLHF.

About this clone: At the DNA level, this CDR3 is encoded by other sequences in the same sample as well. The V and J genes are TRBV7-2 and TRBJ2-5; TRBD2 agrees at 11 bases. Trimming took 1 base from V and 5 from J; bases not matched to a gene: 6. The CDR3 is 16 residues long. Germline loops: CDR1 SGHTA, CDR2 FQGNSA. Here the CDR3 DNA reads TGTGCCAGCAGCTTAGTCCTAGCGGGAGGTTTGGAGACCCAGTACTTC. Translated: CASSLVLAGGLETQYF.

This chain uses TRBV2 with TRBJ2-1, with 13 positions matching TRBD2. Germline V lookup: CDR1 SNHLY, CDR2 FYNNEI. The V and J ends lost 6 bases and 7 bases, in that order; junction bases with no gene match: 6. The CDR3 is made up of 15 amino acids. This CDR3 is CASSELAGGRNEQFF. In DNA form, the CDR3 reads TGTGCCAGCAGCGAACTAGCGGGAGGGCGGAATGAGCAGTTCTTC.

The chain has TRBV25-1 and TRBJ1-1; 7 nucleotides agree with TRBD1. The CDR3 is 14 amino acids. After removal of 5 bases from V and 4 bases from J, the junction contained 7 bases not matched to a gene. The germline V gene has CDR1 MGHDK and CDR2 SYGVNS. The chain's CDR3 is CASSSRQGPTEAFF. The DNA for the CDR3 is TGTGCCAGCAGTAGCAGACAGGGCCCCACTGAAGCTTTCTTT.

This clone was counted a single time. V and J are TRBV7-2 and TRBJ2-3; 7 positions agree with TRBD2. The CDR3 loop spans 17 amino acids. The V gene end was trimmed by 0 bases and the J gene end by 1 base; junction bases not matched to a gene: 7. Per the germline V gene, CDR1 is SGHTA and CDR2 is FQGNSA. In nucleotides, the CDR3 is TGTGCCAGCAGCTTAGCGCAAGGCGGGAGAGGCACAGATACGCAGTATTTT. This gives the protein CASSLAQGGRGTDTQYF.

The chain combines TRBV28 with TRBJ2-5; D unclear. Trimming took off 2 bases at V and 2 bases at J, with 9 bases between the two ends. There are 14 residues in the CDR3. Per the germline V gene, CDR1 is MDHEN and CDR2 is SYDVKM. DNA of the CDR3: TGTGCCAGCAGTTTACCTGGGGTTCAAGAGACCCAGTACTTC. It translates to CASSLPGVQETQYF.

V is TRBV2 and J is TRBJ1-2; D gene uncertain. Germline V gene data show CDR1 as SNHLY and CDR2 as FYNNEI. Trimming shortened V by 8 bases and J by 6 bases, and 16 bases separated the two germline ends. This CDR3 is built from 13 residues. CDR3 coding DNA: TGTGCCAGCGGGAGAGAGGGAATAAATGGCTACACCTTC. It encodes CASGREGINGYTF.

The rearrangement joins TRBV2 to TRBJ1-2; D may be TRBD1 (5 bases). CDR1 and CDR2 (germline): SNHLY, FYNNEI. The CDR3 contains 15 residues. V was shortened by 6 bases and J by 4 bases, with 18 bases between the two germline ends. In nucleotides, the CDR3 is TGTGCCAGCAGCCCGGGTGGAGGGGCCCCCTATGGCTACACCTTC. It is translated as CASSPGGGAPYGYTF.

The V gene is TRBV18, the J gene TRBJ2-7; TRBD1 might be the D (6 bases). The V end was cut by 2 bases, the J end by 6 bases, with 20 bases between. Germline loops: CDR1 KGHSH, CDR2 LQKENI. CDR3 size: 16 residues. The CDR3 sequence: CASSPKTGIYLAEQYF. CDR3 sequence (DNA): TGTGCCAGCTCACCAAAAACAGGGATTTACCTAGCCGAGCAGTACTTC.

This rearrangement joins TRBV7-2 to TRBJ2-2, with TRBD2 matching over 9 bases. In germline, CDR1 is SGHTA, CDR2 FQGNSA. The CDR3 totals 16 residues. The V segment lost 5 bases and the J segment 1 base; nucleotides outside the gene matches: 5. The CDR3 sequence is CASSRGTSLNTGELFF. The DNA for the CDR3 is TGTGCCAGCAGCCGTGGGACTAGCCTGAACACCGGGGAGCTGTTTTTT.

This clone was detected only once. V is TRBV28 and J is TRBJ1-2, with a tentative D call TRBD1 (6 bases). V was pared by 7 bases and J by 1 base, with 16 bases between. CDR1 and CDR2 from the germline V gene are MDHEN and SYDVKM. The CDR3 sequence is 15 residues long. The CDR3 reads CASTPPGTLNYGYTF. DNA of the CDR3: TGTGCCAGCACCCCGCCCGGGACACTTAACTATGGCTACACCTTC.

The chain joins TRBV6-6 to TRBJ1-5; TRBD1 is a possible D gene (5 bases). The germline V gene encodes CDR1 MNHNY and CDR2 SVGAGI (reference sequence). There are 12 residues in the CDR3. Trimming removed 9 bases from V and 6 bases from J, with 12 bases in between. CDR3 coding DNA: TGTGCCAGTGGTTCAGGGAGTCAGCCCCAGCATTTT. This encodes CASGSGSQPQHF.

The chain couples TRBV11-2 to TRBJ2-3; D is tentatively TRBD1 or TRBD2 (5 bases each). Germline lookup yields CDR1 SGHAT and CDR2 FQNNGV. CDR3 length: 18 residues. V was cut by 5 bases and J by 4 bases, with 25 bases left in between. In DNA, the CDR3 is TGTGCCAGCAGCCAAACCCTCGGGGCAGGGTCAGTAGCAGATACGCAGTATTTT. Translated: CASSQTLGAGSVADTQYF.

This chain connects TRBV6-5 to TRBJ1-5; D remains unclear. V gave up 8 bases and J gave up 1 base, with 9 bases separating them. This CDR3 has 13 amino acids. Germline CDR1 is MNHEY and CDR2 is SVGAGI. The CDR3 reads CASSDTSNQPQHF. CDR3 nucleotides: TGTGCCAGCTCCGACACAAGCAATCAGCCCCAGCATTTT.